This TCR beta chain comes out of a study of Graves' ophthalmopathy and Graves' hyperthyroidism (dated by TCRdb to 2016 to 2018). For the wider study: Peripheral blood samples were taken at the time of initial diagnosis, before any treatment was given. TCR beta repertoire signatures were used to distinguish Graves' ophthalmopathy from Graves' hyperthyroidism and to predict progression to ophthalmopathy. In total, over 130 blood samples were TCR-sequenced: around 42 ophthalmopathy, around 75 hyperthyroidism and some 17 hyperthyroidism-to-ophthalmopathy patients. To explore V-J signatures distinguishing ophthalmopathy from hyperthyroidism, a discovery set of approximately 100 patients (about 41 ophthalmopathy, around 55 stable hyperthyroidism) was enrolled. An independent validation cohort was composed of some 19 hyperthyroidism patients and over 15 patients who later progressed from hyperthyroidism to ophthalmopathy. T-cell repertoires of thyroid tissue and blood were compared in more than 5 hyperthyroidism patients. After sampling, hyperthyroidism patients received methimazole starting at 30 mg daily, and ophthalmopathy patients received high-dose intravenous methylprednisolone. For training and testing, the approximately 92 patients in the discovery cohort were randomly divided in a 7:3 ratio. Points the paper makes about the study in general: Most expanded thyroid clonotypes with a frequency above 0.001 also appeared in blood, which suggests that blood repertoires may reflect the immune response in the thyroid. Ophthalmopathy was separated from stable hyperthyroidism by the 13-signature model with 85% to 90% sensitivity and less than 82% specificity in cross-validation and with 80%/75% in the test set. In validation, the model predicted ophthalmopathy progression with 55% to 71% sensitivity and around 72% specificity; more than ten predicted patients were CT-confirmed with GO in a median of about 6.2 months. No statistical method was used to predetermine the sample size, and group allocation was not hidden from the investigators.

Concerning this clonotype itself: Its antigen remains undetermined. Per-base quality was not reported, and no clone a single base away is much larger than it.

TCR beta CDR3 regions were amplified from RNA transcripts for repertoire sequencing. The first round of RT-PCR was done with HTBI primers and the Qiagen OneStep RT-PCR kit, and was followed by a second round of multiplex PCR, then size selection and purification. Libraries were sequenced paired-end with 100 bp reads on an Illumina HiSeq2000. The study's processing was this. SOAPnuke was used to process the reads, throwing out any read that had adapters, had uncalled bases, had a mean Phred below 15, or lacked an exact constant-primer or identifier match. High-quality paired reads were merged with COPE v1.2.5. Clonotypes were defined as unique nucleotide sequences and were aligned to IMGT TRB V, D and J references using MiTCR v1.1. Analysis was restricted to V-J combinations with a frequency above 0.0001, which covered 99% to 99.2% of repertoires. For each V-J combination, a TCR clonal expansion and chaos score was defined as the ratio of F50 clonal expansion to chaos observed in the TCRdist matrix. Welch's t-statistics and random forest were used to reduce features to about a dozen V-J combinations, which were fed into a naive Bayes classifier. Thyroid-blood repertoire similarity was quantified with the Morisita-Horn index. TCRdb reanalyzed the raw reads on its own, using fastp at Q25 for trimming and MiXCR for clone calling, and kept in-frame beta chains. Rows with a matching CDR3 protein are joined into one entry that keeps the most common DNA and genes. Here the V and J calls rest on TCRdb's processing, not on the authors' analysis. In all, the sample holds about 620,000 distinct CDR3 sequences, and 22% of those were seen once. Of the sample, approximately 7% falls within the top ten clones.

Hyperthyroidism was considered stable if no progression to ophthalmopathy occurred within 18 months of follow-up. Hyperthyroidism patients were newly diagnosed, were aged 18 to 65 years, and had a disease duration under 2 months. Patients with other autoimmune diseases, uncontrolled infections, pregnancy or lactation were excluded from the study. Clinical symptoms, serum thyroxine, TRAb, thyroid ultrasound and orbital computed tomography formed the basis of the diagnosis. PBMCs were isolated from approximately 10 ml of fresh peripheral blood by Ficoll-Paque density gradient centrifugation. Total RNA was extracted with Trizol reagent and quality-checked on an Agilent 2100 Bioanalyzer. Including cysteine and phenylalanine, the CDR3 has 17 amino acids. Of all the DNA, just the CDR3 is kept, 51 bases in frame from base 1. As encoded in the germline V gene, CDR1 is LGHNA while CDR2 is YSLEER. The germline ends are 18 bases apart after V is trimmed by 0 bases and J by 3 bases.

Input material: peripheral blood. The chain is made from TRBV4-3 and TRBJ2-7, with the D gene possibly TRBD1 or TRBD2, each one fitting 6 bases. This TCR came from a young woman with stable Graves' hyperthyroidism. Some clones in this sample may be carry-over from other donors' samples. Donor details come from another sample of the same person, matched by shared clones. The CDR3 loop reads CASSQDPRFGGFYEQYF. The nucleotide sequence reads as follows: TGCGCCAGCAGCCAAGACCCTAGATTCGGGGGCTTCTACGAGCAGTACTTC.